These 11 T cell receptor beta chains share one sample of origin, sequenced in a study of technical replicates of blood from a few donors. Sequencing was performed with immunoSEQ multiplex PCR; in TCRdb, only in-frame clones are kept and a portion is missing. The sample includes about 100,000 clones, approximately 94% seen only once; the top ten take roughly 0.22%. The sample taken for sequencing was T cells isolated from PBMCs. Receptors originate from a human donor in good health.

The V and J genes are TRBV4-1 and TRBJ2-7, with TRBD1 identical over 9 bases. This CDR3 spans 15 amino acids. Germline assignment: CDR1 MGHRA and CDR2 YSYEKL. The trim removed 2 bases at V and 3 bases at J, leaving 5 bases unmatched. CDR3 nucleotides: TGCGCCAGCAGCCAACCGGGACAGGGATTCTACGAGCAGTACTTC. It specifies CASSQPGQGFYEQYF.

V and J are TRBV6-5 and TRBJ2-1; D call uncertain. The CDR3 runs to 15 residues. The V gene lost 4 bases and the J gene lost 0 bases, with 10 bases spanning the gap. Germline V gives CDR1 MNHEY, CDR2 SVGAGI. CDR3 in amino acids: CASSSGGYSYNEQFF. For the CDR3, the DNA is TGTGCCAGCAGTTCCGGCGGTTACTCCTACAATGAGCAGTTCTTC.

This chain links TRBV18 with TRBJ2-1, with TRBD2 as a possible D gene (6 bases). Germline V gene sequence: CDR1 KGHSH, CDR2 LQKENI. This CDR3 has 15 amino acids. Trimming shortened V by 0 bases and J by 10 bases, and 16 bases separated the two germline ends. The CDR3 DNA follows: TGTGCCAGCTCACCACCGGCGCCCCGCGGGACCGAGCAGTTCTTC. Translated: CASSPPAPRGTEQFF.

This chain connects TRBV7-9 to TRBJ2-1, with D perhaps matching TRBD2 (7 bases). The CDR3 is 17 residues long. Germline-derived CDR1 and CDR2 are SEHNR and FQNEAQ (reference sequence). The ends were cut back, 5 bases at V and 7 bases at J, with 24 bases in the middle. CDR3 bases: TGTGCCAGCAGCCCAAGGTTGTCGGCGGGGGCTGAGAATGAGCAGTTCTTC. It is translated as CASSPRLSAGAENEQFF.

The CDR3 spells CASSSYRVQETQYF. The CDR3 nucleotides read TGTGCCAGCAGTTCCTACAGGGTCCAAGAGACCCAGTACTTC. The chain couples TRBV28 to TRBJ2-5, with D tentatively TRBD1 (6 bases). This CDR3 is built from 14 residues. Trimming shortened V by 4 bases and J by 1 base, and 10 bases separated the two germline ends. Germline V gene sequence: CDR1 MDHEN, CDR2 SYDVKM.

This chain joins TRBV11-3 and TRBJ2-7, with a tentative D call TRBD2 (7 bases). The CDR3 covers 15 residues. The germline V gene has CDR1 SGHNT and CDR2 YENEEA. V was shortened by 1 base and J by 6 bases, with 16 bases between the two germline ends. This CDR3 reads CASSLGGGRGGEQYF. The CDR3 nucleotides are TGTGCCAGCAGCTTAGGGGGGGGGCGAGGAGGCGAGCAGTACTTC.

The chain links TRBV27 to TRBJ1-2; TRBD1 agrees at 9 bases. CDR1 is MNHEY, CDR2 SMNVEV, per germline (reference sequence). The length of the CDR3 is 15 residues. V was pared by 7 bases and J by 4 bases, with 10 bases of the junction left unmatched. The CDR3 nucleotides are TGTGCCAGCAAGCCTTTACAGGGGGCGGGCTATGGCTACACCTTC. The encoded protein is CASKPLQGAGYGYTF.

The V call is TRBV4-2, the J call TRBJ1-2, with D possibly TRBD1 on 6 matching bases. Germline V gene data show CDR1 as LGHNA and CDR2 as YNFKEQ. Trimming removed 1 base at V and 4 bases at J, with 16 bases between. The CDR3 is 16 residues long. In DNA form, the CDR3 reads TGTGCCAGCAGCCAAGTGGGGAACAGGGAGTCCTATGGCTACACCTTC. Translated: CASSQVGNRESYGYTF.

For the CDR3, the DNA is TGCAGCGTTTACGGGCTGGGCAGACGAGGGACTGAAGCTTTCTTT. Encoded protein: CSVYGLGRRGTEAFF. The chain employs TRBV29-1 and TRBJ1-1, with D uncertain. V was trimmed by 5 bases and J by 5 bases, leaving 21 bases between them. Germline CDR1 reads SQVTM; CDR2 reads ANQGSEA. This CDR3 comprises 15 residues.

The rearrangement uses TRBV6-5 and TRBJ2-7, with D maybe TRBD2 (6 bases). Trimming pared 6 bases from V and 6 bases from J, leaving 21 bases between. The CDR3 has 15 amino acids. Germline V gene sequence: CDR1 MNHEY, CDR2 SVGAGI. The CDR3 nucleotides are TGTGCCAGCAGCTTAGGAGGGGCTAGCGCGCTCGAGCAGTACTTC. It specifies CASSLGGASALEQYF.

The chain links TRBV25-1 to TRBJ2-3; D gene ambiguous. Deletions cut 4 bases from V and 5 bases from J, with 10 bases between. The V gene's germline CDR1 is MGHDK and CDR2 SYGVNS. This CDR3 has 13 residues. CDR3 sequence (DNA): TGTGCCAGCAGTGCGGGTCTGGGAGATACGCAGTATTTT. Translation gives CASSAGLGDTQYF.